The 3 T cell receptor beta chains presented below share a single source sample, sequenced in a study of T cell responses to AZD1222 COVID-19 vaccine. Using immunoSEQ multiplex PCR, the repertoire was profiled, and TCRdb retains in-frame clones only, with some absent. The table shows 120,000 or so clones, with 88% occurring only once. The sample in question was peripheral blood, obtained on day 0 of MenACWY control vaccination. The receptor source for this set is an adult in good health.

This chain connects TRBV10-3 to TRBJ1-6; 7 bases align to TRBD1. The V gene end was trimmed by 6 bases and the J gene end by 5 bases; junction bases not matched to a gene: 13. This CDR3 has 17 amino acids. The V gene's germline CDR1 is ENHRY and CDR2 SYGVKD. DNA for the CDR3: TGTGCCATCAGAACCGGACAGGACAATATCCATAATTCACCCCTCCACTTT. Its protein product is CAIRTGQDNIHNSPLHF.

The gene calls are TRBV19 and TRBJ2-2; no clear D gene. CDR1 LNHDA and CDR2 SQIVND come from the germline V gene (reference sequence). CDR3 length: 12 amino acids. V was trimmed by 8 bases and J by 4 bases, leaving 8 bases between them. The CDR3 bases are TGTGCCAGTTTCCTGGGCACCGGGGAGCTGTTTTTT. Translation: CASFLGTGELFF.

This clone showed up just once. The chain carries TRBV7-6 and TRBJ2-1, with 7 bases fitting TRBD1. After removal of 5 bases from V and 10 bases from J, the junction contained 17 bases not matched to a gene. The CDR3 has 16 residues. CDR1 is SGHVS and CDR2 is FNYEAQ in the germline V gene. The CDR3 DNA follows: TGTGCCAGCAGCCCTAACTCTGGGACAGTAACTGAAGAGCAGTTCTTC. It codes for CASSPNSGTVTEEQFF.